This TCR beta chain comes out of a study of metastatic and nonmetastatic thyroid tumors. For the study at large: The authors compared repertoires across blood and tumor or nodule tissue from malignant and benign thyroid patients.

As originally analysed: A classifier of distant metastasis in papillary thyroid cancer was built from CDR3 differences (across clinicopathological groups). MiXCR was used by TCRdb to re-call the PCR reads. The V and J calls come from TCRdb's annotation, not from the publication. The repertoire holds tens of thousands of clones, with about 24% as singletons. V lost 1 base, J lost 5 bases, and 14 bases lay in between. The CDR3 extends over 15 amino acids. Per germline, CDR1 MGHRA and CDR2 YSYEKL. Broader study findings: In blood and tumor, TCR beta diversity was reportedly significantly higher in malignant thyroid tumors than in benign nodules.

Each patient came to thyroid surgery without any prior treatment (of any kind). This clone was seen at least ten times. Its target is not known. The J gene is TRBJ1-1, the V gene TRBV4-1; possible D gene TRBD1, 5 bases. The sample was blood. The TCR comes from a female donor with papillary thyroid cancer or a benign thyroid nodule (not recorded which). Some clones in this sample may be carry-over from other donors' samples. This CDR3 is CASSQGLGGTTEAFF. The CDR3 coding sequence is TGCGCCAGCAGCCAAGGGCTCGGGGGAACAACTGAAGCTTTCTTT.